This TCR beta chain was recorded in a study of T cells in lung cancer brain metastases. Generated by immunoSEQ multiplex PCR, the TCRdb table keeps only in-frame clones and is missing some. The repertoire consists of roughly 6,600 clones, with about nine tenths occurring once and the leading ten covering 4.5% to 6%. The germline V gene encodes CDR1 LNHDA and CDR2 SQIVND (reference sequence). This CDR3 is built from 15 residues. V lost 4 bases to trimming and J lost 4 bases; unmatched junction nucleotides: 2. The specimen sequenced was tumor tissue from the primary lung tumor. V gene TRBV19 combines with J gene TRBJ2-2; 11 bases are a match to TRBD1. The source of this sequence is a man aged 50 to 60 with non-small cell lung cancer. Written as DNA, the CDR3 is TGTGCCAGTAGTAGGGACAGGGGGGTCACCGGGGAGCTGTTTTTT. It yields the protein CASSRDRGVTGELFF. The variable domain in full, with the rest retrieved from reference TRBV19 and TRBJ2-2, is DGGITQSPKYLFRKEGQNVTLSCEQNLNHDAMYWYRQDPGQGLRLIYYSQIVNDFQKGDIAEGYSVSREKKESFPLTVTSAQKNPTAFYLCASSRDRGVTGELFFGEGSRLTVL.